These 14 T cell receptor beta chains were sequenced from one sample in a study of blood T cell repertoires in COVID-19. Profiling relied on immunoSEQ multiplex PCR, and the TCRdb table lists in-frame clones only, not all of them. This table has around 470,000 clones, less than 95% appearing once. The sequenced sample was PBMCs or T cells enriched from blood (not recorded which). Every receptor here comes from a man aged 18 to 30 who had recovered from COVID-19.

This sequence joins TRBV6-1 and TRBJ2-1; TRBD2 matches at 11 bases. CDR1 and CDR2 from the germline V gene are MNHNS and SASEGT. The CDR3 is 19 residues long. Unmatched junction bases numbered 16, after V lost 2 bases and J lost 7 bases. The CDR3 DNA reads TGTGCCAGCAGTGAACTCCTGGGGACTAGCGGATCTAATCTGAATGAGCAGTTCTTC. It specifies CASSELLGTSGSNLNEQFF.

The chain recombines TRBV28 with TRBJ2-1; 10 bases agree with TRBD1. Looked up from germline, CDR1 is MDHEN and CDR2 is SYDVKM. This CDR3 region has 15 residues. The V and J ends lost 2 bases and 7 bases, in that order; junction bases with no gene match: 5. The CDR3 DNA sequence: TGTGCCAGCAGTTTACTGACAGGGGGCTGGAATGAGCAGTTCTTC. It codes for CASSLLTGGWNEQFF.

The chain carries TRBV19 and TRBJ1-2; perhaps TRBD1 as D (6 bases). The CDR3 is 14 residues long. Germline loops: CDR1 LNHDA, CDR2 SQIVND (reference sequence). The V and J ends lost 6 bases and 7 bases respectively, with 18 bases between them. For the CDR3, the DNA is TGTGCCAGTAGGTCCGACAGGAAAGGGGTTGGCTACACCTTC. Amino acids: CASRSDRKGVGYTF. Full variable domain (remainder filled in from reference TRBV19 and TRBJ1-2): DGGITQSPKYLFRKEGQNVTLSCEQNLNHDAMYWYRQDPGQGLRLIYYSQIVNDFQKGDIAEGYSVSREKKESFPLTVTSAQKNPTAFYLCASRSDRKGVGYTFGSGTRLTVV.

This chain connects TRBV30 to TRBJ1-1, with 9 positions matching TRBD1. With V trimmed by 0 bases and J by 1 base, 9 bases remained unmatched. The CDR3 extends over 17 amino acids. Germline CDR1 GTSNPN, CDR2 SVGIG (reference sequence). The CDR3 reads CAWSVRGDRERNTEAFF. The DNA of the CDR3 is TGTGCCTGGAGTGTACGGGGGGACAGGGAGCGGAACACTGAAGCTTTCTTT.

This chain links TRBV2 with TRBJ2-3, with D possibly TRBD1 on 6 matching bases. The CDR3 is 15 amino acids. Germline CDR1 SNHLY, CDR2 FYNNEI. Trimming took 9 bases from V and 1 from J, leaving 17 bases between them. CDR3 sequence: CARTFTGLGTDTQYF. The CDR3 DNA follows: TGTGCCAGGACCTTTACAGGGCTCGGCACAGATACGCAGTATTTT.

The chain employs TRBV14 and TRBJ2-5; 10 bases match TRBD2. The CDR3 totals 14 residues. The ends lost 4 bases at V and 5 bases at J; junction bases unmatched: 4. Germline V gives CDR1 SGHDN, CDR2 FVKESK. The CDR3 protein is CASSLFSGRETQYF. Here the CDR3 DNA reads TGTGCCAGCAGCCTTTTTAGCGGGAGGGAGACCCAGTACTTC. The entire variable domain, with the rest obtained from reference TRBV14 and TRBJ2-5, is as follows: EAGVTQFPSHSVIEKGQTVTLRCDPISGHDNLYWYRRVMGKEIKFLLHFVKESKQDESGMPNNRFLAERTGGTYSTLKVQPAELEDSGVYFCASSLFSGRETQYFGPGTRLLVL.

The CDR3 DNA reads TGTGCCAGCAACCCAACCGGGACAGGGGTGACTGAAGCTTTCTTT. Its protein product is CASNPTGTGVTEAFF. The chain uses TRBV6-5 and TRBJ1-1; TRBD1 matches at 10 bases. V lost 7 bases, J lost 5 bases, and 10 bases stayed unmatched. Germline V lookup: CDR1 MNHEY, CDR2 SVGAGI. There are 15 residues in the CDR3.

The gene calls are TRBV28 and TRBJ1-2, with 7 bases identical to TRBD1. Germline V gives CDR1 MDHEN, CDR2 SYDVKM. The CDR3 runs to 14 residues. V gave up 4 bases and J gave up 8 bases; unmatched junction bases: 10. The CDR3: CASSSQGWREGYTF. CDR3 nucleotide sequence: TGTGCCAGCAGTTCACAGGGGTGGAGGGAGGGCTACACCTTC.

CDR3 coding DNA: TGTGCCAGCAGCTTGGTCATCGCGGGGGAGGGTGAAGCTTTCTTT. The encoded protein is CASSLVIAGEGEAFF. The rearrangement joins TRBV5-4 to TRBJ1-1; tentatively, D is TRBD1 (5 bases). Deletions cut 0 bases from V and 7 bases from J, with 16 bases between. This CDR3 spans 15 amino acids. The germline V gene has CDR1 SGHNT and CDR2 YYREEE (reference sequence).

This chain joins TRBV3-1 (or the pseudogene TRBV3-2) and TRBJ1-2; 7 bases match TRBD1. The CDR3 loop spans 17 amino acids. Germline values: CDR1 LGHDT, CDR2 YNNKEL (reference sequence). J gave up 2 bases and V 1 base, and 10 bases lay outside the gene matches. DNA for the CDR3: TGTGCCAGCAGCCAAGGGGTCGGAGGGGGCCCCAACTATGGCTACACCTTC. Amino acid sequence: CASSQGVGGGPNYGYTF.

The rearrangement joins TRBV4-1 to TRBJ1-1, with D hard to call. In germline, CDR1 is MGHRA, CDR2 YSYEKL. Trimming stripped 0 bases from V and 7 bases from J, with 15 bases between. This CDR3 is built from 15 residues. Here the CDR3 DNA reads TGCGCCAGCAGCCAAGATGGAGTAGGCAGCCTTGAAGCTTTCTTT. Translation gives CASSQDGVGSLEAFF.

V usage is TRBV27 and J usage is TRBJ1-2, with 7 bases matching TRBD1. The V segment lost 6 bases and the J segment 4 bases; nucleotides outside the gene matches: 14. The CDR3 has 16 residues. The V gene's germline CDR1 is MNHEY and CDR2 SMNVEV (reference sequence). In DNA, the CDR3 is TGTGCCAGCAGCCAATCAGGGGGAGAGCTACTCTATGGCTACACCTTC. Translated: CASSQSGGELLYGYTF.

The count of this clone is one. The chain carries TRBV28 and TRBJ1-2, with a possible D match to TRBD1 (5 bases). The CDR3 has 15 amino acids. Trimming removed 7 bases at V and 5 bases at J, with 20 bases between. Germline V CDR1 and CDR2: MDHEN, SYDVKM. The CDR3 is CASTGGAEGTYGYTF. The CDR3 DNA sequence: TGTGCCAGCACTGGGGGAGCGGAGGGGACGTATGGCTACACCTTC.

The V call is TRBV6-5, the J call TRBJ1-6; weak D call: TRBD1 (5 bases). Germline CDR1 MNHEY, CDR2 SVGAGI. There are 15 residues in the CDR3. V dropped 7 bases and J dropped 6 bases, with 16 bases sitting between them. The CDR3 loop reads CASKFAMTANSPLHF. As DNA, the CDR3 is TGTGCCAGCAAGTTCGCCATGACAGCTAATTCACCCCTCCACTTT.